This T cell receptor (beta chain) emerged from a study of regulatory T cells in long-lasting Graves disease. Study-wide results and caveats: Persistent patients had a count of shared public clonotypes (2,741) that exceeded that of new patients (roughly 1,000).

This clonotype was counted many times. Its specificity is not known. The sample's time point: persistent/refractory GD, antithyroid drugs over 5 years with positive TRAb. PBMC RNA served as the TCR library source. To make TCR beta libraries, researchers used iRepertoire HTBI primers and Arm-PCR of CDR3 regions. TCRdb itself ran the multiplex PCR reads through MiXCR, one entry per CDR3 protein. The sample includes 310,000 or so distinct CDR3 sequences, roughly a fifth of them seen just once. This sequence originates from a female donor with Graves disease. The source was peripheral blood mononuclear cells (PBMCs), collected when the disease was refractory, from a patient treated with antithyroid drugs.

CDR3 in amino acids: CASSPTARTYGYTF. In DNA form, the CDR3 reads TGTGCCAGCAGTCCGACAGCGAGAACCTATGGCTACACCTTC. This chain links TRBV12-3 or TRBV12-4 with TRBJ1-2, with D possibly TRBD1 on 5 matching bases. This CDR3 is 14 amino acids long. Trimming pared 5 bases from V and 4 bases from J, leaving 14 bases between.